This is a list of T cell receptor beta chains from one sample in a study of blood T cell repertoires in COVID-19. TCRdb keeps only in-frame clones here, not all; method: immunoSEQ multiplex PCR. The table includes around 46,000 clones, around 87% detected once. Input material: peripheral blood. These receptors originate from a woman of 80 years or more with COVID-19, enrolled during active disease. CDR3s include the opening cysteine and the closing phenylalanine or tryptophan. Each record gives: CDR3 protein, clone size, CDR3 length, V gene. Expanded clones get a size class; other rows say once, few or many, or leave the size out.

CASRGNTGLMNSPLHF | . | 16 | TRBV9
CASSLRAGRTGELFF | . | 15 | TRBV28
CASSVSGGPSSYNEQFF | once | 17 | TRBV2
CASSRDNRGRPGQPQHF | few | 17 | TRBV19
CASSESGREGYTF | . | 13 | TRBV2
CASSPAGLARGEQYF | . | 15 | TRBV28
CASSLDGLLGSMNTEAFF | . | 18 | TRBV5-1
CASSPGAGGEAFF | . | 13 | TRBV18
CASRGQFSMAEAFF | . | 14 | TRBV19
CASSSGNGNTIYF | . | 13 | TRBV3-1/TRBV3-2
CASSTGNNQPQHF | . | 13 | TRBV18
CASTSGKTAWWFFYGYTF | . | 18 | TRBV23-1
CASSSGRGVGEKLFF | . | 15 | TRBV6-5
CASTGDSTTNYGYTF | . | 15 | TRBV25-1
CASSLLDRGNNSPLHF | . | 16 | TRBV18
CASSPGDYETQYF | . | 13 | TRBV5-1
CASSDLTGSWNYGYTF | . | 16 | TRBV28
CASSLRAGEGNQPQHF | . | 16 | TRBV7-2
CAISDQGLYNQPQHF | . | 15 | TRBV10-3
CASSSEPKEEQYF | . | 13 | TRBV7-2
CASSLRSEQYF | . | 11 | TRBV28
CASKRYGDSYNEQFF | . | 15 | TRBV7-2
CSVLSGSSSYNEQFF | . | 15 | TRBV29-1
CASSATGTGDTEAFF | . | 15 | TRBV11-3
CASSNTGVGAFF | few | 12 | TRBV6-5
CASSNSGSGTDTQYF | . | 15 | TRBV6-5
CASSLYPTGVEGTDTQYF | . | 18 | TRBV28